What follows is one T cell receptor (beta chain) and its context. Its antigen is unidentified. The source of the sample is a study of EBV T-cell therapy then PD-1 blockade in nasopharyngeal carcinoma. CDR1 is SGDLS and CDR2 is YYNGEE in the germline V gene. With 3 bases removed from V and 4 bases from J, the gap between germline ends came to 9 bases. The CDR3 contains 13 residues. Assay used: immunoSEQ multiplex PCR; TCRdb lists only in-frame clones, some missing. Seen here are some 20,000 clones, 84% observed once, and the top ten hold over 25%. Treatment given: AdE1-LMPpoly-expanded autologous EBV-specific T-cell therapy followed by anti-PD-1 nivolumab.

The chain links TRBV9 to TRBJ2-3, with no clear D. The specimen was CD8+ T cells from blood, collected at approximately day 60 from a patient whose treatment included autologous EBV-specific T cells and nivolumab. This TCR was recovered from a man between 35 and 55 years old with nasopharyngeal carcinoma. The CDR3 region is CASSASAADTQYF. In nucleotides, the CDR3 is TGTGCCAGCAGCGCGTCGGCGGCAGATACGCAGTATTTT.